This T cell receptor beta chain was sequenced for a study of T cell repertoires in cytomegalovirus infection. Study-wide context: TCR beta signatures that were public indicated CMV infection and matching HLA type.

Study conclusions and caveats: Carriers of CMV and the relevant HLA type were discriminated by public TCR beta frequency. Clonotype analysis showed dominance of the ex vivo response by HLA-C-restricted CMV-specific TCR beta clonotypes.

V gave up 0 bases and J gave up 6 bases; unmatched junction bases: 6. There are 15 residues in the CDR3. From germline, CDR1 is SEHNR and CDR2 FQNEAQ (reference sequence). Worth noting for this clonotype: Antigen: not known.

A single record per CDR3 protein comes from TCRdb applying MiXCR to the reads. The table lists over 150,000 distinct CDR3 sequences, roughly a sixth of them singletons, with 20% to 25% in the top ten. The clonotype comes from a human donor in good health (CMV status not recorded). Some clones in this sample may be carry-over from other donors' samples. The chain recombines TRBV7-9 with TRBJ1-2; TRBD1 agrees at 8 bases. The sequenced sample was CD8+ T cells from PBMCs. CDR3 coding DNA: TGTGCCAGCAGCTTAGCCGGACAGGGTAAGGATGGCTACACCTTC. This translates into CASSLAGQGKDGYTF.